The present entry profiles one T cell receptor beta chain with its context. The data were taken from a study of blood T cell repertoires in COVID-19. Assay used: immunoSEQ multiplex PCR; TCRdb lists only in-frame clones, some missing. The sample holds 240,000 or so clones, around 85% seen once. CDR1 is SEHNR, CDR2 FQNEAQ, per germline (reference sequence). There are 12 residues in the CDR3. V was pared by 5 bases and J by 10 bases, with 3 bases of the junction left unmatched. Those enrolled, adults aged roughly 18 to 89 years, came from 20 to 25 US areas. Participants reported their clinical history, and cohort assignment relied on those reports.

Sequenced sample: PBMCs or T cells enriched from blood (not recorded which). The sequence was collected from a woman aged 40 to 50 with acute COVID-19. V is TRBV7-9 and J is TRBJ2-1; TRBD1 matches 9 bases. Written as DNA, the CDR3 is TGTGCCAGCAGCACAGGGGGCGGGGAGCAGTTCTTC. It yields the protein CASSTGGGEQFF. Using reference TRBV7-9 and TRBJ2-1 for the parts outside the CDR3, the full variable domain is DTGVSQNPRHKITKRGQNVTFRCDPISEHNRLYWYRQTLGQGPEFLTYFQNEAQLEKSRLLSDRFSAERPKGSFSTLEIQRTEQGDSAMYLCASSTGGGEQFFGPGTRLTVL.